The clone carrying this T cell receptor beta chain was detected many times. The time point here: patch test 2, 6 weeks after DPC sensitization. Noted treatment: therapeutic diphenylcyclopropenone sensitization with weekly scalp DPC. The study drew its donors from alopecia patients who were 18 to 70 years old and suitable for DPC. This sample stems from a study of human T cells and chemical hapten exposure. TCRdb reanalysed the RACE reads using MiXCR and keeps one entry per CDR3 protein. There are tens of thousands of distinct CDR3 sequences in the sample; 9.4% occur only once, and around 7% lies in the top ten. This CDR3 is built from 13 residues. V dropped 9 bases and J dropped 6 bases, with 14 bases sitting between them. Looked up from germline, CDR1 is LNHDA and CDR2 is SQIVND (reference sequence).

The chain links TRBV19 to TRBJ2-2; possible D gene TRBD1, 5 bases. This receptor was identified in a young man with alopecia areata. Some clones in this sample may be carry-over from other donors' samples. Specimen: whole blood, collected in connection with sensitization to the hapten diphenylcyclopropenone (DPC). The CDR3 DNA sequence: TGTGCCAGAAATTTCAGGGCGGCCGGGGAGCTGTTTTTT. Its protein product is CARNFRAAGELFF.